Included here is one TCR beta chain sequence, with context. The antigen is undetermined. This entry is derived from a study of OX40 agonist ivuxolimab in advanced cancers. The germline V gene encodes CDR1 SGDLS and CDR2 YYNGEE. Unmatched junction bases numbered 10, after V lost 6 bases and J lost 5 bases. This CDR3 is 14 amino acids long. TCRdb's copy holds only in-frame clones and misses some; the assay was immunoSEQ multiplex PCR. The sample shows 60,000 or so clones, roughly 82% of them seen only once. Study-wide results and limits: In the 0.1 to 3.0 mg/kg range, CD4+ and CD8+ blood T cells had expanded clonally by week 6.

The TCR originated in an adult with an advanced solid tumor such as melanoma, head and neck, liver or kidney cancer. The rearrangement joins TRBV9 to TRBJ2-7; 8 bases agree with TRBD1. Sequenced material: CD4+ or CD8+ T cells sorted from blood, taken in a trial of the OX40 agonist ivuxolimab. The CDR3 DNA reads as TGTGCCAGCAATTTGGGACAGGCTCCAGACGAGCAGTACTTC. The encoded protein is CASNLGQAPDEQYF.